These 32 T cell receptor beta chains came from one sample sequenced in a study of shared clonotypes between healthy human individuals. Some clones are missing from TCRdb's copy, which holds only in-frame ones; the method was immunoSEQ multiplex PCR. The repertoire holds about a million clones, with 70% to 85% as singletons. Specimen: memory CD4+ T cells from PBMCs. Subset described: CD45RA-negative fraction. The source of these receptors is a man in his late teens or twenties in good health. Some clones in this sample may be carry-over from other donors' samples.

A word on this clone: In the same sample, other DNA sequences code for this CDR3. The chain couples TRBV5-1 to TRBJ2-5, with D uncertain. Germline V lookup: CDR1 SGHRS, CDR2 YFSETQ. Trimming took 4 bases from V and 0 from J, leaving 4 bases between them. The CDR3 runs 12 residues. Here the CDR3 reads CASSANQETQYF. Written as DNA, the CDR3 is TGCGCCAGCAGCGCCAACCAAGAGACCCAGTACTTC. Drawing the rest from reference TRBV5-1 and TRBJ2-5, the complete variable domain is KAGVTQTPRYLIKTRGQQVTLSCSPISGHRSVSWYQQTPGQGLQFLFEYFSETQRNKGNFPGRFSGRQFSNSRSEMNVSTLELGDSALYLCASSANQETQYFGPGTRLLVL.

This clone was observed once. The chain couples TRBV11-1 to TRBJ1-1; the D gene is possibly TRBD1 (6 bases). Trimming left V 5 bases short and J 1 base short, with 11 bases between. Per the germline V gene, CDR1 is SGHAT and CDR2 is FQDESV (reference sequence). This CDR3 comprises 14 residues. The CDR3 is CASSLQGWNTEAFF. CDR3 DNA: TGTGCCAGCAGCCTACAGGGCTGGAACACTGAAGCTTTCTTT.

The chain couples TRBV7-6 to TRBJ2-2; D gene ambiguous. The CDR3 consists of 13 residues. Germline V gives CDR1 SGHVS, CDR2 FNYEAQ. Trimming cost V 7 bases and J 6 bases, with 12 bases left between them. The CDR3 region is CASKLQRPGELFF. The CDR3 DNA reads TGTGCCAGCAAACTACAACGACCCGGGGAGCTGTTTTTT.

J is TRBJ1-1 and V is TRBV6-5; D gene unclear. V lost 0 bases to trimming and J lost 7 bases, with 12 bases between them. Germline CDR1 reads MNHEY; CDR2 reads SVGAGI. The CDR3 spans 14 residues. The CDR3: CASSYSKGKGEAFF. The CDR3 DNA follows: TGTGCCAGCAGTTACTCTAAAGGGAAGGGTGAAGCTTTCTTT.

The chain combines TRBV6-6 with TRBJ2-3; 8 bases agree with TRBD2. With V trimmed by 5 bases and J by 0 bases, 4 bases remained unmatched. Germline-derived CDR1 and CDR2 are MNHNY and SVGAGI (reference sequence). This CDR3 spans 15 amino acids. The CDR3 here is CASSLTSASTDTQYF. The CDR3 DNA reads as TGTGCCAGCAGTCTGACTAGCGCTAGCACAGATACGCAGTATTTT.

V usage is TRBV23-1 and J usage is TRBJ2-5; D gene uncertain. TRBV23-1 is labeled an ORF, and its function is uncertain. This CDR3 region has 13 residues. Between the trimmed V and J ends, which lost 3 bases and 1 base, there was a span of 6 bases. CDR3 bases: TGCGCCAGCAGTCAGAAGAGCCAAGAGACCCAGTACTTC. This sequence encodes CASSQKSQETQYF.

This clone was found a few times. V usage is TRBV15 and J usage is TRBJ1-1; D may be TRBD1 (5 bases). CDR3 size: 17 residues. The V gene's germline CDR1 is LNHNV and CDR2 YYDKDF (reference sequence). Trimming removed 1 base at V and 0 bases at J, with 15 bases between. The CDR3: CATSRVRSRGLNTEAFF. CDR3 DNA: TGTGCCACCAGCAGAGTCCGCTCCCGGGGACTGAACACTGAAGCTTTCTTT.

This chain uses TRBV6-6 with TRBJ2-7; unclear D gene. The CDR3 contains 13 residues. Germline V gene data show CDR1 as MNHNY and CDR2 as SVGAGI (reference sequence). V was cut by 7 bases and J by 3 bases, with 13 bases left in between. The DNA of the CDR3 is TGTGCCAGCAAGACCGGGCCTGGCTACGAGCAGTACTTC. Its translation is CASKTGPGYEQYF.

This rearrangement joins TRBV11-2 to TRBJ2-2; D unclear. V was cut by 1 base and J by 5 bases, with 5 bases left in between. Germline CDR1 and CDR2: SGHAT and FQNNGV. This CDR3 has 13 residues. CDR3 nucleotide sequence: TGTGCCAGCAGCTTAGGAGTAACCGGGGAGCTGTTTTTT. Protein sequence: CASSLGVTGELFF.

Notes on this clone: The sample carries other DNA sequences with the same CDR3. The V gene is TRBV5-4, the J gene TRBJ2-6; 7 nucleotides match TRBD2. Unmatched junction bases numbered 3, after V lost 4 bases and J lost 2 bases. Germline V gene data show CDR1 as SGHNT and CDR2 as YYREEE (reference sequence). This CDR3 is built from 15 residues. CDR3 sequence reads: CASSSGGAGANVLTF. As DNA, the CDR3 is TGTGCCAGCAGCAGTGGGGGGGCTGGGGCCAACGTCCTGACTTTC.

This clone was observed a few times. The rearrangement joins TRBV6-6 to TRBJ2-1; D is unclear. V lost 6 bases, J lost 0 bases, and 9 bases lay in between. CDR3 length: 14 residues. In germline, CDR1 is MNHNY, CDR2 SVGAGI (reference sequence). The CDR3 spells CASRPGLSYNEQFF. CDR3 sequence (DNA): TGTGCCAGCAGACCCGGTCTCTCCTACAATGAGCAGTTCTTC.

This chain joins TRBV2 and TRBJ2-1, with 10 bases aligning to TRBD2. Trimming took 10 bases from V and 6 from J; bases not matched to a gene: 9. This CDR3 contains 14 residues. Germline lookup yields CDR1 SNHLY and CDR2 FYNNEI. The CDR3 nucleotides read TGTGCCACCGGGGAGCGGGAGGGCCGCAATGAGCAGTTCTTC. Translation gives CATGEREGRNEQFF.

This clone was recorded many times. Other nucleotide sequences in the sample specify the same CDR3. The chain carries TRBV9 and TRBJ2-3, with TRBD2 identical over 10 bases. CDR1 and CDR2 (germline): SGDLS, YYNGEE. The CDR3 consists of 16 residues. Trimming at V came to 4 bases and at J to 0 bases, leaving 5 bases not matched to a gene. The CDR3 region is CASSPRTSGSTDTQYF. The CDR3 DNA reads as TGTGCCAGCAGCCCCAGGACTAGCGGTAGCACAGATACGCAGTATTTT.

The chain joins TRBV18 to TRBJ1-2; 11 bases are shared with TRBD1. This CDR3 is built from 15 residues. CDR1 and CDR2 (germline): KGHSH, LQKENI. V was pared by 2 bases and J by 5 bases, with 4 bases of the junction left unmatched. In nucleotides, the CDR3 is TGTGCCAGCTCACCATCGGGACAGGGGGTTTATGGCTACACCTTC. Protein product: CASSPSGQGVYGYTF.

The CDR3 sequence: CASSPPGLANQETQYF. CDR3 nucleotides: TGCGCCAGCAGCCCCCCGGGACTAGCGAACCAAGAGACCCAGTACTTC. The chain employs TRBV4-1 and TRBJ2-5; 10 nucleotides align to TRBD2. The CDR3 totals 16 residues. Trimming removed 4 bases from V and 0 bases from J; junction bases left unmatched: 5. Germline V lookup: CDR1 MGHRA, CDR2 YSYEKL.

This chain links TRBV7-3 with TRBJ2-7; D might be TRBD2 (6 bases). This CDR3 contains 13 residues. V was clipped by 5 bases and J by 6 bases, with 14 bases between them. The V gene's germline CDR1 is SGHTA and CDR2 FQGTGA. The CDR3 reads CASSITEGGEQYF. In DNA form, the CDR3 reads TGTGCCAGCAGCATCACGGAGGGAGGCGAGCAGTACTTC.

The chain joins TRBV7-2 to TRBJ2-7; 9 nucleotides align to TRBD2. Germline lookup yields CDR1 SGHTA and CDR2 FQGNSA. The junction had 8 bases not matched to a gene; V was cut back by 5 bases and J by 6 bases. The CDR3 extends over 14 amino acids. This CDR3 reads CASSAQREAVEQYF. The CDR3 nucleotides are TGTGCCAGCAGCGCCCAGCGGGAGGCGGTCGAGCAGTACTTC.

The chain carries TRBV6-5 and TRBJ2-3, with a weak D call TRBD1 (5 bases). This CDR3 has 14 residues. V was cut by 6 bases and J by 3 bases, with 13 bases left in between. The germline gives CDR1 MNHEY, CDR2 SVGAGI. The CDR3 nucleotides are TGTGCCAGCAGAAGACAGATCGAAACAGATACGCAGTATTTT. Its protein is CASRRQIETDTQYF.

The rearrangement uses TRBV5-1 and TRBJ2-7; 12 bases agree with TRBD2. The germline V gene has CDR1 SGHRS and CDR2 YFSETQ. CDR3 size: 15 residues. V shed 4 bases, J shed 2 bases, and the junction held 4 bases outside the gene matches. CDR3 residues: CASSATSGSPYEQYF. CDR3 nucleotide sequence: TGCGCCAGCAGCGCGACTAGCGGGAGCCCCTACGAGCAGTACTTC.

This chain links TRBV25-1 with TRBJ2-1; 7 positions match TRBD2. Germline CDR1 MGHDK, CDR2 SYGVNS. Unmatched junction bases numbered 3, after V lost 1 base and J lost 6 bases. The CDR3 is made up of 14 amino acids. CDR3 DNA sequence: TGTGCCAGCAGTGAATGGGCTAGCGGCAATGAGCAGTTCTTC. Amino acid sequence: CASSEWASGNEQFF.

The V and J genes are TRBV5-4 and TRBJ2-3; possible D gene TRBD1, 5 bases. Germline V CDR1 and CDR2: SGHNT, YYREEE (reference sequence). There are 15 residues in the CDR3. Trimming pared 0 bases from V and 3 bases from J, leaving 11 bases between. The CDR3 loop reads CASSLGRAGTDTQYF. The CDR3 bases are TGTGCCAGCAGCTTGGGCAGGGCAGGAACAGATACGCAGTATTTT.

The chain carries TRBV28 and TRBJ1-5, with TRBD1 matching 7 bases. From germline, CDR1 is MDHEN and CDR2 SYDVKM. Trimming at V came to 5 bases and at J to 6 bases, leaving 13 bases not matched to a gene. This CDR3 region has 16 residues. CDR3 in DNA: TGTGCCAGCAGTCATAACACACAGGGGTTCGGTCAGCCCCAGCATTTT. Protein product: CASSHNTQGFGQPQHF.

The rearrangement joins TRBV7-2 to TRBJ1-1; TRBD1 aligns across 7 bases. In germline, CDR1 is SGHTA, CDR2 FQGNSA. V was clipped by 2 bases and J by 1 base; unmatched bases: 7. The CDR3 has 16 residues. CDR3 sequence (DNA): TGTGCCAGCAGCTTATTTGGGGACAGCTGGAACACTGAAGCTTTCTTT. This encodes CASSLFGDSWNTEAFF. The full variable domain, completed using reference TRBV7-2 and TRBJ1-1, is GAGVSQSPSNKVTEKGKDVELRCDPISGHTALYWYRQSLGQGLEFLIYFQGNSAPDKSGLPSDRFSAERTGGSVSTLTIQRTQQEDSAVYLCASSLFGDSWNTEAFFGQGTRLTVV.

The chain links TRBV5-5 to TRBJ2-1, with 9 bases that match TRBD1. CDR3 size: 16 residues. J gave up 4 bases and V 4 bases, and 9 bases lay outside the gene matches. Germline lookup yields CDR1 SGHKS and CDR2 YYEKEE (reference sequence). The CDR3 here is CASSRVGQGYYNEQFF. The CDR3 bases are TGTGCCAGCAGCAGGGTGGGACAGGGATATTACAATGAGCAGTTCTTC.

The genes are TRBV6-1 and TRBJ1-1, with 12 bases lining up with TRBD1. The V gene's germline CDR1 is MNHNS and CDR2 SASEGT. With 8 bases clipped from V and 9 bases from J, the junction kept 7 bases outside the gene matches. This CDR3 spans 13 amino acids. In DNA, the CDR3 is TGTGCCAGCGGGTGGGACAGGGGGCAACAAGCTTTCTTT. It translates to CASGWDRGQQAFF.

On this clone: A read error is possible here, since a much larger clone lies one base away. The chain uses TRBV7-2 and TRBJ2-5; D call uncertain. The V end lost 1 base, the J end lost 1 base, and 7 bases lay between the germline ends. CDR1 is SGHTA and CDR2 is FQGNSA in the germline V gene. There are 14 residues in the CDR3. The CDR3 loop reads CASSLGQSQETQYF. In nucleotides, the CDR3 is TGTGCCAGCAGCTTAGGGCAGAGCCAAGAGACCCAGTACTTC.

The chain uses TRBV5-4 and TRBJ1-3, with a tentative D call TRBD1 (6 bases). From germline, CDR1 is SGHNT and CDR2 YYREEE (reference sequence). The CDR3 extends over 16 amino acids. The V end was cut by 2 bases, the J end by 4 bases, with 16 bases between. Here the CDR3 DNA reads TGTGCCAGCAGCTTTGATCCAGGGGCAAGGGGAAACACCATATATTTT. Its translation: CASSFDPGARGNTIYF.

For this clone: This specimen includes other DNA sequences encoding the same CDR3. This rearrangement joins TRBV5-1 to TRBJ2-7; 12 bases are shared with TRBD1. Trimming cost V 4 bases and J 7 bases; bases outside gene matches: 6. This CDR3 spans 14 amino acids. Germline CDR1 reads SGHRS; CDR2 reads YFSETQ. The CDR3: CASSAGQGAGEQYF. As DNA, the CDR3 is TGCGCCAGCAGCGCGGGACAGGGGGCAGGTGAGCAGTACTTC. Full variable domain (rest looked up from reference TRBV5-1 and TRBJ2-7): KAGVTQTPRYLIKTRGQQVTLSCSPISGHRSVSWYQQTPGQGLQFLFEYFSETQRNKGNFPGRFSGRQFSNSRSEMNVSTLELGDSALYLCASSAGQGAGEQYFGPGTRLTVT.

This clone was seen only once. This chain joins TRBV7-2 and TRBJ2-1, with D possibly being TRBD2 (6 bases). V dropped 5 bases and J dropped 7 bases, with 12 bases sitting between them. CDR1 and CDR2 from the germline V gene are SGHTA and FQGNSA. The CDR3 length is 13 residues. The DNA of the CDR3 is TGTGCCAGCAGCCCGGGAGTTAATAATGAGCAGTTCTTC. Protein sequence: CASSPGVNNEQFF.

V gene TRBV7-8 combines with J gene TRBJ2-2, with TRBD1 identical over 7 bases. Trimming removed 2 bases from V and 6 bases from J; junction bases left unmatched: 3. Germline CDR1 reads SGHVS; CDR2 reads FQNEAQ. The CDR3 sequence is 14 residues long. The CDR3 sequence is CASSLWTGAGELFF. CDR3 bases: TGTGCCAGCAGCTTATGGACAGGCGCCGGGGAGCTGTTTTTT.

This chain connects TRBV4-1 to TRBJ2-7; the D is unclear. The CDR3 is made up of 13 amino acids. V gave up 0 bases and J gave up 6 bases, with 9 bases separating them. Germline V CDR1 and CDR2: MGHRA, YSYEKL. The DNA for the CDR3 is TGCGCCAGCAGCCAAGATTCCGCGAGCGAGCAGTACTTC. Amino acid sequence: CASSQDSASEQYF.

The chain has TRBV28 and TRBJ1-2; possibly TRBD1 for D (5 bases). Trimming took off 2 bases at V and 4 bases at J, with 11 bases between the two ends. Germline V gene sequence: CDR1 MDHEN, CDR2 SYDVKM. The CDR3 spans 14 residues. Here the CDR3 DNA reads TGTGCCAGCAGTTTACGACAGCGAACCTATGGCTACACCTTC. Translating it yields CASSLRQRTYGYTF.